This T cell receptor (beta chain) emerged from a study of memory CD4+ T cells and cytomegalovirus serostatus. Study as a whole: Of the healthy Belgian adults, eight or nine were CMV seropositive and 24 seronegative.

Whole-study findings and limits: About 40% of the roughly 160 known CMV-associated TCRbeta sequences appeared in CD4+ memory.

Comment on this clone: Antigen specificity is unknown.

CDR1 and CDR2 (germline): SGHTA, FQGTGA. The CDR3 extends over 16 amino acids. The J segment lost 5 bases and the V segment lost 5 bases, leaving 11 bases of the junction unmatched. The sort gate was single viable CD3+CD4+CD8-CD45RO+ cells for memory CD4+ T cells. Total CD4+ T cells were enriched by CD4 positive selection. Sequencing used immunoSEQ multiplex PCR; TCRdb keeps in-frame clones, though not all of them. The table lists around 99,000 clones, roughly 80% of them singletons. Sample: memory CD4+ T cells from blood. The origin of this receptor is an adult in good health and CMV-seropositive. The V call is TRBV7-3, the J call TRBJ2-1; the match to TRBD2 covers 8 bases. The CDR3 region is CASSALTGGPHNEQFF. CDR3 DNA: TGTGCCAGCAGCGCCCTCACGGGAGGGCCGCACAATGAGCAGTTCTTC.